This T cell receptor beta chain stems from a study of T cell responses to AZD1222 COVID-19 vaccine. Findings and caveats of the study: An increase in Spike-specific TCR breadth and depth was observed after two AZD1222 doses. Researchers took repertoire samples only after the peak T cell response had come. Among the donors, most were white British and more were female, and clonal diversity was possibly underestimated.

Turning to this clone: The antigen is unknown.

Profiling relied on immunoSEQ multiplex PCR, and the TCRdb table lists in-frame clones only, not all of them. The data show 100,000 to 130,000 clones, approximately 90% seen once. The V gene end was trimmed by 5 bases and the J gene end by 1 base; junction bases not matched to a gene: 9. Germline lookup yields CDR1 SGHTA and CDR2 FQGNSA. CDR3 length equals 16 residues. Second doses that came at about 4 or about 12 weeks were put together. The J gene is TRBJ2-3, the V gene TRBV7-2, with TRBD1 identical over 7 bases. The receptor was derived from an adult who received the AZD1222 COVID-19 vaccine. Sample: peripheral blood, taken 28 days after the second AZD1222 dose. CDR3 nucleotide sequence: TGTGCCAGCAGCCTCCGACAGGGTAGAGGCACAGATACGCAGTATTTT. Translation: CASSLRQGRGTDTQYF.